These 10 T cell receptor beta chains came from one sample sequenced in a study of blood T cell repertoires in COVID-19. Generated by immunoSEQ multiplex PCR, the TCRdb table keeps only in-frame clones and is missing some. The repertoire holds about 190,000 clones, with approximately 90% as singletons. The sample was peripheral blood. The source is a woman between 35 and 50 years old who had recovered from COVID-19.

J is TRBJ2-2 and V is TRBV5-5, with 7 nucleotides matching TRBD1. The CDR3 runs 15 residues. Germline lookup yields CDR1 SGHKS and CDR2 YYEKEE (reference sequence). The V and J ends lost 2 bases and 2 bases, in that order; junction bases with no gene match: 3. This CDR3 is CASSFGTENTGELFF. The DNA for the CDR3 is TGTGCCAGCAGCTTCGGGACAGAAAACACCGGGGAGCTGTTTTTT.

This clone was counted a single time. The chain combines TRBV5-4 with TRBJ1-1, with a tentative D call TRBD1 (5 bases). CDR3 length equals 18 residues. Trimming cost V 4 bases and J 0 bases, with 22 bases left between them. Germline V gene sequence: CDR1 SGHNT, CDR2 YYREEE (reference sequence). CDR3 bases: TGTGCCAGCAGCCCGGACCTTTGGGGGGACCGCATGAACACTGAAGCTTTCTTT. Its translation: CASSPDLWGDRMNTEAFF.

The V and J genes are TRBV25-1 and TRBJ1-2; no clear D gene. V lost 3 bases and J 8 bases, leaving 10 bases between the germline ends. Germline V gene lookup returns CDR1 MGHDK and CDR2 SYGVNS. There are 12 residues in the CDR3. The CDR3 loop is CASSEISGGYTF. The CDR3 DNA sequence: TGTGCCAGCAGTGAGATTTCGGGGGGCTACACCTTC.

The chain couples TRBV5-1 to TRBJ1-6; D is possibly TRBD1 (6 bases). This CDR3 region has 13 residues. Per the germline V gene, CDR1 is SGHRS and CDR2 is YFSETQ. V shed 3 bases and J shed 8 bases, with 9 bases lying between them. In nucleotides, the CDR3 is TGCGCCAGCAGCTCGGACAGTGATTCACCCCTCCACTTT. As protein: CASSSDSDSPLHF.

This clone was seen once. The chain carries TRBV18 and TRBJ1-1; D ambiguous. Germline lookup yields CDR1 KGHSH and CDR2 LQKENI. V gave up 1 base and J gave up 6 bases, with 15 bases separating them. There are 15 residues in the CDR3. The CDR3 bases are TGTGCCAGCTCACCACGAGCGGGAATTGGGTCTGAAGCTTTCTTT. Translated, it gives CASSPRAGIGSEAFF.

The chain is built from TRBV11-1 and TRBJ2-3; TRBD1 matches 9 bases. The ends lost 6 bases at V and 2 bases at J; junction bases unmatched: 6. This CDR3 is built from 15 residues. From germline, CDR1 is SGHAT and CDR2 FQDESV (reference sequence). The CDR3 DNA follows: TGTGCCAGCAGTCCGCGGACAGGGGTCACAGATACGCAGTATTTT. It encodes CASSPRTGVTDTQYF.

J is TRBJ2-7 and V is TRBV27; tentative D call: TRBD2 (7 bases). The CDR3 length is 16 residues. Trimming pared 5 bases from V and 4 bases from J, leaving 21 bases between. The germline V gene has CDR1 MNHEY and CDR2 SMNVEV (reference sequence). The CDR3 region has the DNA TGTGCCAGCAGTCTTACAGGGAGGGGTTCCTCGTACGAGCAGTACTTC. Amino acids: CASSLTGRGSSYEQYF.

DNA of the CDR3: TGTGCCAGCAGCCCGAAGGGGATAGCGGGAGGTTCTAACACCGGGGAGCTGTTTTTT. This codes for CASSPKGIAGGSNTGELFF. The genes are TRBV7-9 and TRBJ2-2; 10 bases are shared with TRBD2. Germline values: CDR1 SEHNR, CDR2 FQNEAQ (reference sequence). The CDR3 covers 19 residues. The V gene end was trimmed by 5 bases and the J gene end by 2 bases; junction bases not matched to a gene: 14. Drawing the rest from reference TRBV7-9 and TRBJ2-2, the complete variable domain is DTGVSQNPRHKITKRGQNVTFRCDPISEHNRLYWYRQTLGQGPEFLTYFQNEAQLEKSRLLSDRFSAERPKGSFSTLEIQRTEQGDSAMYLCASSPKGIAGGSNTGELFFGEGSRLTVL.

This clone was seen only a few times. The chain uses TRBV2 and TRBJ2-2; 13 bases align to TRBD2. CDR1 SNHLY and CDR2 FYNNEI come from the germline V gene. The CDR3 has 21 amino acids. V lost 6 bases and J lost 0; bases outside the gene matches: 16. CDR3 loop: CASRTFLRWTSGGTNTGELFF. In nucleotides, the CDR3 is TGTGCCAGCAGGACCTTCCTCCGTTGGACTAGCGGGGGAACGAACACCGGGGAGCTGTTTTTT.

Written as DNA, the CDR3 is TGTGCCAGCAGTTACTACGCGGCGACTGGCTACACCTTC. Its protein product is CASSYYAATGYTF. V usage is TRBV25-1 and J usage is TRBJ1-2, with unresolved D. Germline V gene data show CDR1 as MGHDK and CDR2 as SYGVNS. Between the trimmed V and J ends, which lost 5 bases and 7 bases, there was a span of 14 bases. The CDR3 spans 13 residues.